These T cell receptor beta chains were read from a single sample in a study of shared clonotypes between healthy human individuals. Assay: immunoSEQ multiplex PCR; the TCRdb copy retains only in-frame clones and omits some. The repertoire has hundreds of thousands of clones, around 79% of them found once; the top ten carry 13%. Input material: PBMCs. The source is a woman aged 40 to 55 in good health. Some clones in this sample may be carry-over from other donors' samples. Each CDR3 is given with its conserved first and last residue. A D gene is named only where the DNA matches it firmly. Clone size is given for some rows only: seen once, a few or many times, or a class if the clone is expanded.

d_call,v_call,j_call,clone_size,cdr3_nt,cdr3_aa
-,TRBV28,TRBJ1-1,-,TGTGCCAGCAGTTCGGCAGCTGAAGCTTTCTTT,CASSSAAEAFF
-,TRBV9,TRBJ2-3,-,TGTGCCAGCAGCGTGGGGGGACATTTCACAGATACGCAGTATTTT,CASSVGGHFTDTQYF
TRBD2,TRBV7-3,TRBJ2-1,-,TGTGCCAGCAGCTTCACTAGCGGGAGTCAAAATGAGCAGTTCTTC,CASSFTSGSQNEQFF
-,TRBV2,TRBJ2-7,few,TGTGCCTCCCTAAGAGGGGGCTACGAGCAGTACTTC,CASLRGGYEQYF
TRBD1,TRBV28,TRBJ2-5,-,TGTGCCAGCAGTTTGGGGGGACAGGGGGGCGAGACCCAGTACTTC,CASSLGGQGGETQYF
TRBD2,TRBV5-4,TRBJ2-3,once,TGTGCCAGCAGGGTTGCGGGAGCCCTCCGTGGCACAGATACGCAGTATTTT,CASRVAGALRGTDTQYF
-,TRBV6-6,TRBJ1-1,many,TGTGCCAGCAGTTCTGAAGCTTTCTTT,CASSSEAFF
TRBD1,TRBV7-9,TRBJ2-2,-,TGTGCCAGCAGCACCGGACAGGCGGCGGGTGGGGAGCTGTTTTTT,CASSTGQAAGGELFF
-,TRBV6-1,TRBJ1-4,-,TGTGCCAGCAGTGAAGGCGAGGTGGGGGGTGAAAAACTGTTTTTT,CASSEGEVGGEKLFF
TRBD2,TRBV6-5,TRBJ2-7,-,TGTGCCAGCAGTTCCACGACTAGCGGGTCCTACGAGCAGTACTTC,CASSSTTSGSYEQYF
-,TRBV29-1,TRBJ1-5,-,TGCAGCGTTGTGGTATCCGGTTATAGCAATCAGCCCCAGCATTTT,CSVVVSGYSNQPQHF
-,TRBV19,TRBJ1-2,few,TGTGCCAGTAGTAGCCATGAAGGCGCCTATGGCTACACCTTC,CASSSHEGAYGYTF
-,TRBV13,TRBJ1-2,few,TGTGCCAGCAGCTTAGGCCGTTCGGGGAACTATGGCTACACCTTC,CASSLGRSGNYGYTF
-,TRBV2,TRBJ2-2,-,TGTGCCAGCAGAATGGACACCGGGGAGCTGTTTTTT,CASRMDTGELFF
-,TRBV5-1,TRBJ2-5,-,TGCGCCAGCAGCTTGGGGCTAGCACAAGAGACCCAGTACTTC,CASSLGLAQETQYF
TRBD1,TRBV29-1,TRBJ2-3,many,TGCAGCGTAGACAGGGGTTATACGCAGTATTTT,CSVDRGYTQYF
-,TRBV27,TRBJ1-4,once,TGTGCCAGCAGTCCCTTTGGTGCAACTAATGAAAAACTGTTTTTT,CASSPFGATNEKLFF
-,TRBV4-1,TRBJ2-3,few,TGCGCCAGCAGCCAACAATTAACCAGGGATACGCAGTATTTT,CASSQQLTRDTQYF
-,TRBV28,TRBJ1-6,-,TGTGCCAGCAGTGCCGGCGAGTCACCCCTCCACTTT,CASSAGESPLHF
-,TRBV11-2,TRBJ2-3,-,TGTGCCAGCAGCTCAGTCCGGGTCCCTAGCACAGATACGCAGTATTTT,CASSSVRVPSTDTQYF
-,TRBV25-1,TRBJ2-5,-,TGTGCCAGCACCGGACCCGTGGAGACCCAGTACTTC,CASTGPVETQYF
-,TRBV18,TRBJ1-1,many,TGTGCCAGCTCACCCGTTACGGGGAAAGCTTTCTTT,CASSPVTGKAFF
TRBD1,TRBV4-3,TRBJ1-2,-,TGCGCCAGCAGCCGAGCAGGACAGGGCGACTATGGCTACACCTTC,CASSRAGQGDYGYTF
-,TRBV9,TRBJ2-5,-,TGTGCCAGCAGCGCTACCGGTGGTTACCAAGAGACCCAGTACTTC,CASSATGGYQETQYF
-,TRBV11-2,TRBJ1-1,-,TGTGCCAGCAGCCCCCAGGGTTACACTGAAGCTTTCTTT,CASSPQGYTEAFF
-,TRBV27,TRBJ1-5,-,TGTGCCAGCAGTTTATGGGGGCGGAATCAGCCCCAGCATTTT,CASSLWGRNQPQHF
-,TRBV5-5,TRBJ1-3,-,TGTGCCAGCACCCGGGCGGGAAACACCATATATTTT,CASTRAGNTIYF
-,TRBV7-9,TRBJ1-5,few,TGTGCCAGCAGTCCAACACAGGGTCAGCCCCAGCATTTT,CASSPTQGQPQHF
-,TRBV30,TRBJ2-7,-,TGTGCCTGGGGAAAGGGACCTAGCTCCTACGAGCAGTACTTC,CAWGKGPSSYEQYF
TRBD2,TRBV5-1,TRBJ2-1,-,TGCGCCAGCAGCTTCGAACGCCTAGCGGGGTACTACAATGAGCAGTTCTTC,CASSFERLAGYYNEQFF
-,TRBV6-5,TRBJ1-2,few,TGTGCCAGCAGCAGTGGCCGTCAGAGCTATGGCTACACCTTC,CASSSGRQSYGYTF
TRBD1,TRBV28,TRBJ1-2,-,TGTGCCAGCAGTACAGGGACAGGGGGCAGCTATGGCTACACCTTC,CASSTGTGGSYGYTF
TRBD1,TRBV5-4,TRBJ2-5,-,TGTGCCAGCAGCTTAGGGACAGGGCCTCAAGAGACCCAGTACTTC,CASSLGTGPQETQYF
TRBD1,TRBV6-5,TRBJ2-7,-,TGTGCCAGCAGCCCTGGACAGGGAAGATCCTACGAGCAGTACTTC,CASSPGQGRSYEQYF
-,TRBV6-6,TRBJ1-4,few,TGTGCCAGCAGTTACGCAGCTGAAAGGGAAAAACTGTTTTTT,CASSYAAEREKLFF
TRBD1,TRBV6-5,TRBJ1-2,-,TGTGCCAGCAGGAAAACAGGGGACTATGGCTACACCTTC,CASRKTGDYGYTF
-,TRBV20-1,TRBJ1-2,-,TGCAGTGCTAGGGACGGTACTGGCTACACCTTC,CSARDGTGYTF
TRBD2,TRBV18,TRBJ2-7,-,TGTGCCAGCTCGCCTCCAACTAGCGGGAGCTACGAGCAGTACTTC,CASSPPTSGSYEQYF
-,TRBV7-8,TRBJ1-2,-,TGTGCCAGCAGCTCCCTTTTAACCTTTGGCTACACCTTC,CASSSLLTFGYTF
TRBD2,TRBV29-1,TRBJ2-1,-,TGCAGCGTAGAGACTAGCGGGAAGGGTAATGAGCAGTTCTTC,CSVETSGKGNEQFF
TRBD2,TRBV4-2,TRBJ2-2,few,TGTGCCAGCAGCCAAGCGGCTAGCGGGGTGAACACCGGGGAGCTGTTTTTT,CASSQAASGVNTGELFF
TRBD2,TRBV7-6,TRBJ2-1,-,TGTGCCAGCAGCTTTAGGAGCGGGGGATACAATGAGCAGTTCTTC,CASSFRSGGYNEQFF
-,TRBV7-2,TRBJ2-7,few,TGTGCCAGCAGCTTAAGGCAGGGTTCCTACGAGCAGTACTTC,CASSLRQGSYEQYF
-,TRBV5-1,TRBJ2-2,-,TGCGCCAGCAGCTACTCGGGAAACACCGGGGAGCTGTTTTTT,CASSYSGNTGELFF
-,TRBV29-1,TRBJ2-7,-,TGCAGCGTTGAACAGGGGAACGAGCAGTACTTC,CSVEQGNEQYF
-,TRBV2,TRBJ1-4,-,TGTGCCAGCAGGAGGCAGATCAATGAAAAACTGTTTTTT,CASRRQINEKLFF
TRBD2,TRBV30,TRBJ2-7,-,TGTGCCTGGAGCGGGGGGACTAGCGACTACGAGCAGTACTTC,CAWSGGTSDYEQYF
TRBD1,TRBV19,TRBJ1-2,-,TGTGCCAGTAAGAATTCCGGACAGGGAAACGCTGGCTACACCTTC,CASKNSGQGNAGYTF
TRBD1,TRBV18,TRBJ2-6,-,TGTGCCAGCTCAACCGAGACAGGGTTCTCTGGGGCCAACGTCCTGACTTTC,CASSTETGFSGANVLTF
-,TRBV9,TRBJ2-7,few,TGTGCCAGCAGGGGGGGCTACGAGCAGTACTTC,CASRGGYEQYF